The present TCR beta chain was sequenced within a study of blood T cell repertoires in COVID-19. Study-level background: Collection of acute and convalescent COVID-19 samples took place in the United States, Italy and Spain. Nucleic acid was either cDNA or gDNA, and it came from T cells, B-cell-depleted T cells, or PBMCs.

CDR1 SGHAT and CDR2 FQNNGV come from the germline V gene. CDR3 length equals 14 residues. V was clipped by 3 bases and J by 6 bases, with 15 bases between them. Authors' data handling: Quantification of nucleated cells was approximated via reference gene primer amplification. The protocol was immunoSEQ multiplex PCR, while the TCRdb copy is restricted to in-frame clones and leaves out a portion. V, J and clone size reflect that table, while D and trimming were determined from the DNA. This table has about 67,000 clones, approximately 87% appearing once. Sequencing used peripheral blood. This receptor was taken from a man in his fifties with active COVID-19. The chain employs TRBV11-2 and TRBJ2-7; weak D call: TRBD2 (5 bases). The CDR3 DNA follows: TGTGCCAGCAGCTTCTTCGGGCGTGGAGGCGAGCAGTACTTC. This codes for CASSFFGRGGEQYF.